Listed here are 16 T cell receptor beta chains from one sample, sequenced in a study of blood T cell repertoires in COVID-19. Repertoires were generated with immunoSEQ multiplex PCR, while TCRdb's copy carries only in-frame clones and drops some. The sample has about 99,000 clones, 80% to 85% seen once. Sequenced: peripheral blood. All receptors derive from a man aged 70 or older with active or convalescent COVID-19.

The chain has TRBV2 and TRBJ2-5; 7 nucleotides agree with TRBD1. Germline trimming cut 5 bases from V and 4 bases from J; bases unmatched to any gene: 4. The length of the CDR3 is 13 residues. Germline loops: CDR1 SNHLY, CDR2 FYNNEI. The chain's CDR3 is CASSSDRVETQYF. CDR3 nucleotide sequence: TGTGCCAGCAGTTCCGACAGGGTAGAGACCCAGTACTTC.

The chain recombines TRBV19 with TRBJ1-2; tentatively, D is TRBD1 (6 bases). V lost 7 bases and J lost 4, with 13 bases in between. The germline CDR1 and CDR2 sequences are LNHDA and SQIVND (reference sequence). The CDR3 has 13 residues. CDR3 nucleotide sequence: TGTGCCAGTACCCAAAGGACAGCCTATGGCTACACCTTC. It yields the protein CASTQRTAYGYTF.

This chain connects TRBV27 to TRBJ1-2, with 9 bases that match TRBD1. The CDR3 consists of 13 residues. Germline CDR1 is MNHEY and CDR2 is SMNVEV (reference sequence). The V and J ends lost 3 bases and 6 bases, in that order; junction bases with no gene match: 2. CDR3 region: CASSFDRGDGYTF. In DNA form, the CDR3 reads TGTGCCAGCAGTTTTGACAGGGGGGATGGCTACACCTTC.

Concerning this clone: The sample has other DNA sequences that encode this CDR3 too. The chain combines TRBV6-1 with TRBJ2-7, with D uncertain. The germline gives CDR1 MNHNS, CDR2 SASEGT. Between the trimmed V and J ends, which lost 3 bases and 2 bases, there was a span of 8 bases. The CDR3 spans 13 residues. As DNA, the CDR3 is TGTGCCAGCAGTGAGGGCCCCACCTACGAGCAGTACTTC. Translating it yields CASSEGPTYEQYF.

This clone was seen a few times. The chain has TRBV15 and TRBJ2-7; 7 bases map to TRBD1. V was pared by 1 base and J by 3 bases, with 3 bases of the junction left unmatched. The CDR3 extends over 14 amino acids. Germline V gives CDR1 LNHNV, CDR2 YYDKDF (reference sequence). DNA for the CDR3: TGTGCCACCAGCAGAGGAGGGGGCGGCTACGAGCAGTACTTC. Protein: CATSRGGGGYEQYF. The whole variable domain, filled in from reference TRBV15 and TRBJ2-7, reads DAMVIQNPRYQVTQFGKPVTLSCSQTLNHNVMYWYQQKSSQAPKLLFHYYDKDFNNEADTPDNFQSRRPNTSFCFLDIRSPGLGDTAMYLCATSRGGGGYEQYFGPGTRLTVT.

The J gene is TRBJ2-1, the V gene TRBV7-2; TRBD1 agrees at 10 bases. The CDR3 length is 15 residues. Germline values: CDR1 SGHTA, CDR2 FQGNSA. J lost 5 bases, V lost 4 bases, and 5 bases had no gene match. The CDR3 DNA is TGTGCCAGCAGCTCGGACAGGGGGGGGAACAATGAGCAGTTCTTC. Protein: CASSSDRGGNNEQFF.

A note on this clone: Other DNA sequences within the sample encode an identical CDR3. The chain links TRBV5-1 to TRBJ2-5; 8 nucleotides align to TRBD2. The CDR3 consists of 14 residues. CDR1 and CDR2 (germline): SGHRS, YFSETQ. J lost 1 base, V lost 4 bases, and 3 bases had no gene match. The CDR3 DNA sequence: TGCGCCAGCAGCCAGACTAGCGCCCAAGAGACCCAGTACTTC. Protein product: CASSQTSAQETQYF. The full variable domain, completed using reference TRBV5-1 and TRBJ2-5, is KAGVTQTPRYLIKTRGQQVTLSCSPISGHRSVSWYQQTPGQGLQFLFEYFSETQRNKGNFPGRFSGRQFSNSRSEMNVSTLELGDSALYLCASSQTSAQETQYFGPGTRLLVL.

The gene calls are TRBV5-1 and TRBJ1-1; no reliable D call. Germline-derived CDR1 and CDR2 are SGHRS and YFSETQ. V gave up 4 bases and J gave up 0 bases, with 7 bases separating them. This CDR3 is built from 13 residues. The CDR3 protein is CASSQTVNTEAFF. The CDR3 nucleotides read TGCGCCAGCAGCCAAACAGTGAACACTGAAGCTTTCTTT.

Worth noting for this clone: This sample includes further DNA sequences coding for the same CDR3. This sequence joins TRBV5-1 and TRBJ1-1; TRBD1 matches 8 bases. CDR3 length equals 14 residues. The V gene end was trimmed by 4 bases and the J gene end by 1 base; junction bases not matched to a gene: 3. CDR1 and CDR2 from the germline V gene are SGHRS and YFSETQ. The CDR3 loop reads CASSPQGGNTEAFF. The CDR3, as DNA: TGCGCCAGCAGCCCACAGGGGGGGAACACTGAAGCTTTCTTT.

The genes are TRBV27 and TRBJ2-1; D call uncertain. This CDR3 has 13 residues. The ends were cut back, 0 bases at V and 9 bases at J, with 9 bases in the middle. CDR1 MNHEY and CDR2 SMNVEV come from the germline V gene (reference sequence). CDR3 DNA sequence: TGTGCCAGCAGTTTATCTAGCCGTGCTGAGCAGTTCTTC. Encoded protein: CASSLSSRAEQFF.

Of note for this clone: The same CDR3 arises from other DNA sequences in this sample as well. The chain uses TRBV20-1 and TRBJ2-3, with TRBD2 identical over 12 bases. The V and J ends lost 3 bases and 2 bases, in that order; junction bases with no gene match: 3. This CDR3 spans 15 amino acids. Germline assignment: CDR1 DFQATT and CDR2 SNEGSKA (reference sequence). Here the CDR3 reads CSASLAGGPTDTQYF. CDR3 DNA sequence: TGCAGTGCTAGTCTAGCGGGGGGGCCCACAGATACGCAGTATTTT.

The rearrangement links TRBV6-5 to TRBJ1-6; perhaps TRBD1 as D (6 bases). Looked up from germline, CDR1 is MNHEY and CDR2 is SVGAGI. The length of the CDR3 is 13 residues. V gave up 3 bases and J gave up 8 bases, with 8 bases separating them. The CDR3 loop is CASSYPGDSPLHF. For the CDR3, the DNA is TGTGCCAGCAGTTATCCAGGGGATTCACCCCTCCACTTT.

This rearrangement joins TRBV7-2 to TRBJ1-3; D remains ambiguous. The CDR3 totals 14 residues. CDR1 is SGHTA and CDR2 is FQGNSA in the germline V gene. The ends were cut back, 1 base at V and 6 bases at J, with 10 bases in the middle. In DNA form, the CDR3 reads TGTGCCAGCAGCTTAGGTGGCACCCAAAACACCATATATTTT. This translates into CASSLGGTQNTIYF.

The chain recombines TRBV6-6 with TRBJ1-2, with a tentative D call TRBD1 (5 bases). Trimming removed 7 bases at V and 6 bases at J, with 30 bases between. Looked up from germline, CDR1 is MNHNY and CDR2 is SVGAGI (reference sequence). The CDR3 contains 18 residues. CDR3 nucleotide sequence: TGTGCCAGCAATCGTCAAGGGGCAGAACCCATCCCTGGGCATGGCTACACCTTC. It specifies CASNRQGAEPIPGHGYTF.

This chain joins TRBV18 and TRBJ2-2; D perhaps matches TRBD1 (5 bases). The CDR3 covers 13 residues. Trimming took off 6 bases at V and 6 bases at J, with 11 bases between the two ends. Per germline, CDR1 KGHSH and CDR2 LQKENI. The CDR3 DNA follows: TGTGCCAGCTCGCCTGGGGCGGCCGGGGAGCTGTTTTTT. Its translation is CASSPGAAGELFF. The full variable domain, with the rest looked up from reference TRBV18 and TRBJ2-2, is NAGVMQNPRHLVRRRGQEARLRCSPMKGHSHVYWYRQLPEEGLKFMVYLQKENIIDESGMPKERFSAEFPKEGPSILRIQQVVRGDSAAYFCASSPGAAGELFFGEGSRLTVL.

CDR3 nucleotide sequence: TGTGCCAGCAGCCACCGGGACAGGGGTTCCTACGAGCAGTACTTC. It translates to CASSHRDRGSYEQYF. The gene calls are TRBV4-2 and TRBJ2-7; the match to TRBD1 covers 10 bases. The CDR3 consists of 15 residues. Germline loops: CDR1 LGHNA, CDR2 YNFKEQ. The V gene end was trimmed by 3 bases and the J gene end by 1 base; junction bases not matched to a gene: 3.